Listed here are 32 T cell receptor beta chains from one sample, sequenced in a study of blood T cells in healthy people across ages. A sample-barcoded 5' primer and a J-beta primer mix were used in a second PCR of about 7 to 12 cycles. TCRdb reprocessed the 5' RACE reads via MiXCR and lists one record per CDR3 protein. The data hold under 2 million distinct CDR3 sequences, with around 36% observed a single time. Sequencing was done on a sample of blood. These receptors came from a woman aged 25 to 39 in good health.

This clonotype was seen a few times. V usage is TRBV6-6 and J usage is TRBJ1-2; 8 bases agree with TRBD1. The ends lost 7 bases at V and 1 base at J; junction bases unmatched: 8. Germline loops: CDR1 MNHNY, CDR2 SVGAGI (reference sequence). The CDR3 covers 15 residues. CDR3 nucleotides: TGTGCCAGCATACCCCACAGGGGGAATAACTATGGCTACACCTTC. This encodes CASIPHRGNNYGYTF.

The chain is built from TRBV29-1 and TRBJ2-2; 9 positions match TRBD1. From germline, CDR1 is SQVTM and CDR2 ANQGSEA. V lost 6 bases and J lost 7; bases outside the gene matches: 3. This CDR3 spans 12 amino acids. The CDR3 sequence: CSVGQGIGELFF. The CDR3 bases are TGCAGCGTCGGACAGGGGATCGGGGAGCTGTTTTTT.

This clonotype was counted only a few times. The CDR3 loop is CASNRGGSTDTQYF. The CDR3 nucleotides read TGTGCCAGTAACCGCGGGGGAAGCACAGATACGCAGTATTTT. V is TRBV10-3 and J is TRBJ2-3; 7 bases match TRBD2. J was trimmed by 0 bases and V by 10 bases; bases with no gene match: 7. CDR1 and CDR2 from the germline V gene are ENHRY and SYGVKD. This CDR3 has 14 amino acids.

This clonotype has ten or more counts. CDR3 DNA: TGCGCCAGCAGGGGACTAGCGGGAGTAACCTACGAGCAGTACTTC. This translates into CASRGLAGVTYEQYF. This chain joins TRBV4-1 and TRBJ2-7; 14 bases line up with TRBD2. The V segment lost 6 bases and the J segment 2 bases; nucleotides outside the gene matches: 3. The germline gives CDR1 MGHRA, CDR2 YSYEKL. The CDR3 consists of 15 residues.

At least ten counts were recorded for this clonotype. V is TRBV6-2 or TRBV6-3 and J is TRBJ2-5, with D perhaps matching TRBD1 or TRBD2 (5 bases each). Deletions cut 5 bases from V and 2 bases from J, with 15 bases between. This CDR3 is 15 amino acids long. The germline V gene has CDR1 MNHEY and CDR2 SVGEGT. CDR3 nucleotides: TGTGCCAGCAGTCTCTTTGAGGGGCCACAAGAGACCCAGTACTTC. Its protein product is CASSLFEGPQETQYF.

This clonotype was found a few times. The V gene is TRBV27, the J gene TRBJ1-1; D gene uncertain. This CDR3 is 13 amino acids long. Trimming shortened V by 4 bases and J by 5 bases, and 11 bases separated the two germline ends. CDR1 and CDR2 from the germline V gene are MNHEY and SMNVEV (reference sequence). The CDR3 is CASSSPLRTEAFF. The CDR3 DNA reads as TGTGCCAGCAGTTCTCCATTGAGGACTGAAGCTTTCTTT.

This CDR3 reads CASSVGGQGATGELFF. CDR3 DNA: TGTGCCAGCAGCGTAGGGGGACAGGGGGCCACCGGGGAGCTGTTTTTT. V usage is TRBV9 and J usage is TRBJ2-2; 12 bases agree with TRBD1. CDR1 and CDR2 (germline): SGDLS, YYNGEE. The V segment lost 0 bases and the J segment 4 bases; nucleotides outside the gene matches: 1. CDR3 length: 16 residues. The entire variable domain, with the rest obtained from reference TRBV9 and TRBJ2-2, is as follows: DSGVTQTPKHLITATGQRVTLRCSPRSGDLSVYWYQQSLDQGLQFLIQYYNGEERAKGNILERFSAQQFPDLHSELNLSSLELGDSALYFCASSVGGQGATGELFFGEGSRLTVL.

The count of this clonotype is one. V is TRBV6-1 and J is TRBJ2-2; 9 positions match TRBD2. Trimming cost V 6 bases and J 7 bases; bases outside gene matches: 15. Germline loops: CDR1 MNHNS, CDR2 SASEGT. This CDR3 comprises 17 residues. The CDR3 DNA is TGTGCCAGCAGCGAACGTGGATGGCGGGGGGGCATCGGGGAGCTGTTTTTT. It is translated as CASSERGWRGGIGELFF.

This clonotype was detected a few times. The J gene is TRBJ2-7, the V gene TRBV5-1; 7 bases align to TRBD1. V was clipped by 0 bases and J by 3 bases; unmatched bases: 6. The CDR3 totals 15 residues. CDR1 and CDR2 from the germline V gene are SGHRS and YFSETQ. CDR3 bases: TGCGCCAGCAGCTTGGATAGGGGGCTTCGCTACGAGCAGTACTTC. Residues: CASSLDRGLRYEQYF.

The rearrangement links TRBV28 to TRBJ2-7, with a possible D match to TRBD1 (6 bases). The DNA matches TRBJ2-5 better at its end, which makes the J call doubtful. This CDR3 has 17 residues. Germline CDR1 MDHEN, CDR2 SYDVKM. The CDR3 region is CASSFRILQGLRETQYF. The CDR3 DNA reads TGTGCCAGCAGTTTTAGGATCTTACAGGGTCTTCGGGAGACCCAGTACTTC.

The chain joins TRBV7-2 to TRBJ1-2; D is possibly TRBD1 (5 bases). The CDR3 runs 14 residues. Trimming stripped 2 bases from V and 6 bases from J, with 13 bases between. Germline lookup yields CDR1 SGHTA and CDR2 FQGNSA. CDR3 coding DNA: TGTGCCAGCAGCTTACCGGTGGGGGTCGATGGCTACACCTTC. As protein: CASSLPVGVDGYTF.

In its sample, this clonotype was seen a few times. The rearrangement uses TRBV7-9 and TRBJ2-7; 9 bases align to TRBD2. Looked up from germline, CDR1 is SEHNR and CDR2 is FQNEAQ (reference sequence). The CDR3 is 15 amino acids. After removal of 0 bases from V and 6 bases from J, the junction contained 6 bases not matched to a gene. The CDR3 here is CASSLAAGGPGEQYF. CDR3 DNA: TGTGCCAGCAGCTTAGCGGCGGGAGGGCCGGGCGAGCAGTACTTC.

The table lists this clonotype with a few counts. The genes are TRBV6-2 or TRBV6-3 and TRBJ2-1; 9 nucleotides line up with TRBD2. The CDR3 length is 15 residues. CDR1 and CDR2 (germline): MNHEY, SVGEGT. V lost 6 bases, J lost 10 bases, and 13 bases stayed unmatched. For the CDR3, the DNA is TGTGCCAGCAGCGACCTAGCGGGACCACCTGGGGAGCAGTTCTTC. Translation gives CASSDLAGPPGEQFF.

The sample holds a few counts of this clonotype. The V call is TRBV29-1, the J call TRBJ1-2, with 7 bases aligning to TRBD1. This CDR3 comprises 12 residues. Germline V CDR1 and CDR2: SQVTM, ANQGSEA. J gave up 8 bases and V 5 bases, and 8 bases lay outside the gene matches. The CDR3 here is CSVNRGEGGYTF. CDR3 in DNA: TGCAGCGTTAACAGGGGAGAGGGCGGCTACACCTTC.

The chain carries TRBV5-1 and TRBJ1-6, with 9 bases matching TRBD1. CDR1 and CDR2 from the germline V gene are SGHRS and YFSETQ. The ends lost 5 bases at V and 10 bases at J; junction bases unmatched: 10. This CDR3 contains 15 residues. The CDR3 loop is CASRTGGQVESPLHF. The CDR3 DNA follows: TGCGCCAGCAGGACAGGGGGGCAAGTAGAGTCACCCCTCCACTTT.

This clonotype was observed a handful of times. The chain employs TRBV2 and TRBJ2-4, with D unclear. Germline V gene lookup returns CDR1 SNHLY and CDR2 FYNNEI. The CDR3 extends over 14 amino acids. Trimming left V 6 bases short and J 0 bases short, with 9 bases between. The CDR3: CASSQQLAKNIQYF. CDR3 nucleotides: TGTGCCAGCAGCCAACAGTTAGCCAAAAACATTCAGTACTTC.

This clonotype has a handful of counts. A much bigger clone sits one base away, suggesting this may be a read error. The chain employs TRBV2 and TRBJ2-7; the D call may be TRBD1 or TRBD2 (5 bases each). The CDR3 has 15 amino acids. The germline V gene has CDR1 SNHLY and CDR2 FYNNEI. Trimming took 5 bases from V and 3 from J, leaving 17 bases between them. The CDR3 DNA reads TGTGCCAGCAGTAAGGGACGACCAAACTACTACGAGCAGTACTTC. This codes for CASSKGRPNYYEQYF.

The chain combines TRBV4-2 with TRBJ2-5; D is perhaps TRBD2 (7 bases). This CDR3 has 16 amino acids. Germline assignment: CDR1 LGHNA and CDR2 YNFKEQ. V was clipped by 4 bases and J by 5 bases, with 20 bases between them. CDR3 bases: TGTGCCAGCAGCCGGGGGGGGCCGAGTGTGGAGGAGACCCAGTACTTC. Amino acid sequence: CASSRGGPSVEETQYF.

The V gene is TRBV11-2, the J gene TRBJ2-3, with 7 nucleotides matching TRBD1. CDR1 is SGHAT and CDR2 is FQNNGV in the germline V gene. The CDR3 consists of 14 residues. With 8 bases clipped from V and 5 bases from J, the junction kept 10 bases outside the gene matches. The DNA for the CDR3 is TGTGCCAGCGGAAGGGGGCGGGCGGGAGATACGCAGTATTTT. This encodes CASGRGRAGDTQYF.

Notes on this clonotype: This may be a read error: a much more frequent sequence differs by one nucleotide. The rearrangement uses TRBV29-1 and TRBJ1-2, with D possibly matching TRBD1 (5 bases). The CDR3 is 12 amino acids. Germline assignment: CDR1 SQVTM and CDR2 ANQGSEA. This CDR3 reads CSGEGQPGSYTF. In DNA form, the CDR3 reads TGCAGCGGTGAAGGTCAACCAGGGAGCTACACCTTC.

The chain joins TRBV7-8 to TRBJ2-6, with D possibly TRBD2 on 6 matching bases. This CDR3 region has 17 residues. Germline CDR1 is SGHVS and CDR2 is FQNEAQ. The V and J ends lost 0 bases and 3 bases respectively, with 12 bases between them. The CDR3: CASSLAQGGFGANVLTF. Here the CDR3 DNA reads TGTGCCAGCAGCTTAGCGCAGGGAGGTTTTGGGGCCAACGTCCTGACTTTC.

The V and J genes are TRBV27 and TRBJ1-1; 8 bases agree with TRBD1. Germline loops: CDR1 MNHEY, CDR2 SMNVEV (reference sequence). This CDR3 contains 14 residues. The V and J ends lost 3 bases and 6 bases, in that order; junction bases with no gene match: 6. The CDR3 here is CASSFDRGGSEAFF. CDR3 DNA: TGTGCCAGCAGTTTTGACAGGGGAGGGTCTGAAGCTTTCTTT.

This clonotype was detected only a few times. The chain combines TRBV6-1 with TRBJ1-2; weak D call: TRBD1 (5 bases). This CDR3 has 14 residues. CDR1 is MNHNS, CDR2 SASEGT, per germline. V was clipped by 7 bases and J by 7 bases, with 19 bases between them. The CDR3 bases are TGTGCCAGCAATCGAGGGGCGAGGATGGCTGGCTACACCTTC. Encoded protein: CASNRGARMAGYTF.

This clonotype was detected only a few times. The chain links TRBV20-1 to TRBJ2-5; D gene ambiguous. CDR3 size: 14 residues. Per germline, CDR1 DFQATT and CDR2 SNEGSKA (reference sequence). V lost 2 bases, J lost 4 bases, and 14 bases lay in between. CDR3 sequence: CSARIGRSPETQYF. The CDR3 DNA sequence: TGCAGTGCTAGAATCGGCAGATCGCCAGAGACCCAGTACTTC.

The chain recombines TRBV5-1 with TRBJ2-1; 10 bases align to TRBD1. V dropped 2 bases and J dropped 9; count of bases not matched to a gene: 8. The germline V gene encodes CDR1 SGHRS and CDR2 YFSETQ. The CDR3 loop spans 15 amino acids. CDR3 sequence reads: CASSLWDRGCGEQFF. Written as DNA, the CDR3 is TGCGCCAGCAGCTTATGGGACAGGGGATGCGGTGAGCAGTTCTTC. The whole variable domain, filled in from reference TRBV5-1 and TRBJ2-1, reads KAGVTQTPRYLIKTRGQQVTLSCSPISGHRSVSWYQQTPGQGLQFLFEYFSETQRNKGNFPGRFSGRQFSNSRSEMNVSTLELGDSALYLCASSLWDRGCGEQFFGPGTRLTVL.

CDR3: CAWRNPNSGINEQFF. DNA for the CDR3: TGTGCCTGGAGAAACCCTAATAGCGGTATCAATGAGCAGTTCTTC. The rearrangement links TRBV30 to TRBJ2-1; TRBD2 might be the D (6 bases). Trimming took 3 bases from V and 6 from J, leaving 18 bases between them. The CDR3 is 15 amino acids. Germline assignment: CDR1 GTSNPN and CDR2 SVGIG (reference sequence).

The genes are TRBV3-1 and TRBJ1-2, with D possibly TRBD1 on 5 matching bases. Looked up from germline, CDR1 is LGHDT and CDR2 is YNNKEL (reference sequence). V lost 3 bases to trimming and J lost 0 bases, with 11 bases between them. This CDR3 has 15 residues. CDR3 protein: CASSHPGAPNYGYTF. CDR3 coding DNA: TGTGCCAGCAGCCACCCCGGGGCTCCTAACTATGGCTACACCTTC.

The chain is built from TRBV10-3 and TRBJ2-7, with 12 bases aligning to TRBD1. CDR3 size: 18 residues. V lost 6 bases to trimming and J lost 4 bases; unmatched junction nucleotides: 16. The germline V gene has CDR1 ENHRY and CDR2 SYGVKD. The CDR3 reads CAISMGQGAPRTGYEQYF. CDR3 sequence (DNA): TGTGCCATCAGCATGGGACAGGGGGCCCCTCGAACGGGGTACGAGCAGTACTTC.

This chain connects TRBV29-1 to TRBJ2-3; possible D gene TRBD1, 5 bases. Germline assignment: CDR1 SQVTM and CDR2 ANQGSEA. The CDR3 contains 14 residues. The germline V and J ends were trimmed by 6 bases and 2 bases, with 15 bases remaining between them. The CDR3 sequence: CSVTGTFLTDTQYF. The CDR3, as DNA: TGCAGCGTAACAGGAACCTTCCTCACAGATACGCAGTATTTT.

The chain combines TRBV7-3 with TRBJ2-1; 12 nucleotides agree with TRBD2. The CDR3 is made up of 16 amino acids. The germline V gene encodes CDR1 SGHTA and CDR2 FQGTGA. V lost 5 bases to trimming and J lost 6 bases; unmatched junction nucleotides: 8. CDR3 DNA sequence: TGTGCCAGCAGCCCCGTGACTAGCGGGAGCAGCAATGAGCAGTTCTTC. Protein sequence: CASSPVTSGSSNEQFF.

This clonotype was counted at least ten times. This chain connects TRBV4-2 to TRBJ2-3; D remains unclear. Looked up from germline, CDR1 is LGHNA and CDR2 is YNFKEQ. CDR3 size: 13 residues. V lost 1 base, J lost 6 bases, and 8 bases lay in between. For the CDR3, the DNA is TGTGCCAGCAGCCAAGGTTTAACCGATACGCAGTATTTT. This gives the protein CASSQGLTDTQYF.

Concerning this clonotype: One end of the junction varies from germline; a read error may be responsible. V usage is TRBV28 and J usage is TRBJ2-4; D might be TRBD1 (6 bases). From germline, CDR1 is MDHEN and CDR2 SYDVKM. CDR3 size: 13 residues. CDR3 amino acids: CASSLIPQGILYF. CDR3 nucleotides: TGTGCCAGCAGTCTTATACCGCAGGGGATTCTGTACTTC.